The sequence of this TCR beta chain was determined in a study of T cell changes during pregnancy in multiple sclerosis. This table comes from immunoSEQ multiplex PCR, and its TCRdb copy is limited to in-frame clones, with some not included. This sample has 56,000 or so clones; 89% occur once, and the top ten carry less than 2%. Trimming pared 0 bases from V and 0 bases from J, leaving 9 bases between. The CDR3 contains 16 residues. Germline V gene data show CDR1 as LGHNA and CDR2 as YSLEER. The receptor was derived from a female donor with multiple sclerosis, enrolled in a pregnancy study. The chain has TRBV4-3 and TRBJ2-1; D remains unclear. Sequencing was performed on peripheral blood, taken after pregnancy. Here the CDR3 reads CASSQESPGSYNEQFF. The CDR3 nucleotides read TGCGCCAGCAGCCAAGAGTCTCCCGGCTCCTACAATGAGCAGTTCTTC.